Reported below is one T cell receptor beta chain. This CDR3 region has 16 residues. V was trimmed by 3 bases and J by 0 bases, leaving 11 bases between them. Germline CDR1 reads KGHDR; CDR2 reads SFDVKD. The sample originates from a study of blood T cell repertoires in COVID-19. TCRdb's copy holds only in-frame clones and misses some; the assay was immunoSEQ multiplex PCR. The sample gives hundreds of thousands of clones, around 90% of which show up once; around 4.3% is in the top ten. Sequencing was carried out using PBMCs or T cells enriched from blood (not recorded which). The chain carries TRBV24-1 and TRBJ1-5; perhaps TRBD1 as D (6 bases). The sequence was obtained from a young woman with acute COVID-19. The CDR3 loop reads CATSDSPGDSNQPQHF. CDR3 bases: TGTGCCACCAGTGATAGTCCAGGGGATAGCAATCAGCCCCAGCATTTT.